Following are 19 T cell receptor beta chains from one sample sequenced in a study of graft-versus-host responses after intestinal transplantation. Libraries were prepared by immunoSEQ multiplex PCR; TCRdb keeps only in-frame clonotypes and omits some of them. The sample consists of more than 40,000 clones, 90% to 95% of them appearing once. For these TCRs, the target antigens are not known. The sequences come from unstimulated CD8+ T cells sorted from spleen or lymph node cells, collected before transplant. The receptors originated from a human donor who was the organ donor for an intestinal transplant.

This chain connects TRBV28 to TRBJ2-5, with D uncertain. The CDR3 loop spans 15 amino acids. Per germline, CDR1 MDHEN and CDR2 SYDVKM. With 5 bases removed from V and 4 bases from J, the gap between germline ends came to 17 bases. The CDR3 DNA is TGTGCCAGCAGTCTTGTCCTGGATCCGGGAGAGACCCAGTACTTC. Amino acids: CASSLVLDPGETQYF.

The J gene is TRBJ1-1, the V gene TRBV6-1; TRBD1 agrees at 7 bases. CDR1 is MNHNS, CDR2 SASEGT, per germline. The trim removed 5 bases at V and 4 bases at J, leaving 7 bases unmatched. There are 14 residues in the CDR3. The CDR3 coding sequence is TGTGCCAGCAGTTTCGGGACAGCCAGCACTGAAGCTTTCTTT. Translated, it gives CASSFGTASTEAFF.

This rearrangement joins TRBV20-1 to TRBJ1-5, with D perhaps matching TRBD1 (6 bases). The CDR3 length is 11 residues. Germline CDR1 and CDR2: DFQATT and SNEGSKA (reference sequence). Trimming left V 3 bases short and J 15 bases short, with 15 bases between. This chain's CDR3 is CSARVRGATHF. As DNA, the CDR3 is TGCAGTGCTAGGGTCCGGGGGGCTACGCATTTT.

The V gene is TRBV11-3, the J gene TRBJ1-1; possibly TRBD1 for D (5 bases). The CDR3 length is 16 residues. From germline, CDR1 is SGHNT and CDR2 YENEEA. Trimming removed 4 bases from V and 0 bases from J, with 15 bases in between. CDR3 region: CASSYPGQGMNTEAFF. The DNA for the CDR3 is TGTGCCAGCAGCTACCCGGGCCAGGGCATGAACACTGAAGCTTTCTTT.

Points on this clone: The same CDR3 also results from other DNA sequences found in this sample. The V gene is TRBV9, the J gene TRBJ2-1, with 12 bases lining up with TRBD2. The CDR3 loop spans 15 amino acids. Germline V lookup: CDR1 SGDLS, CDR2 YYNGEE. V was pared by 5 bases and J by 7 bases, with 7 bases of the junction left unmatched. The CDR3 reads CASSELAGGRNEQFF. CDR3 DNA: TGTGCCAGCAGTGAACTAGCGGGGGGTCGGAATGAGCAGTTCTTC.

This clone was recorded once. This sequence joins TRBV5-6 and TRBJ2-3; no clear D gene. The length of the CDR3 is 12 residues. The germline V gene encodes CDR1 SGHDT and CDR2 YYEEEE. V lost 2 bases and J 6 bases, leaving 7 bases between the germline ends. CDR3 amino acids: CASSLLWDTQYF. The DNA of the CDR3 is TGTGCCAGCAGCTTATTATGGGATACGCAGTATTTT.

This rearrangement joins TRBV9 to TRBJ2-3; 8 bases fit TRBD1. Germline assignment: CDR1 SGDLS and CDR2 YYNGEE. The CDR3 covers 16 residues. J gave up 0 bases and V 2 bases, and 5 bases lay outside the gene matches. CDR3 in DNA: TGTGCCAGCAGCGTCCAGGGGGCTACTAGCACAGATACGCAGTATTTT. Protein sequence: CASSVQGATSTDTQYF.

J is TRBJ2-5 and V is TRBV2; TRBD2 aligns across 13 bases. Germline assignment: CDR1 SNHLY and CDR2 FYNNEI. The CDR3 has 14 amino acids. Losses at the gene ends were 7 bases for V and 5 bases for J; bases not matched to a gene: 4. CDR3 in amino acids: CASTTSGGAETQYF. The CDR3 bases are TGTGCCAGCACCACTAGCGGGGGGGCCGAGACCCAGTACTTC.

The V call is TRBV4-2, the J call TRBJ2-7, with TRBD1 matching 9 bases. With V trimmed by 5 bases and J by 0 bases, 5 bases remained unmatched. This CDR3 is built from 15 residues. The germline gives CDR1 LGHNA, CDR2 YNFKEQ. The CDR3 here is CASSWGQGSSYEQYF. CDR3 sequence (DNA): TGTGCCAGCAGCTGGGGACAGGGAAGCTCCTACGAGCAGTACTTC.

The CDR3 reads CASSQDRQGFSYNEQFF. CDR3 nucleotide sequence: TGCGCCAGCAGCCAAGATAGGCAGGGCTTTTCCTACAATGAGCAGTTCTTC. The V gene is TRBV4-1, the J gene TRBJ2-1; D might be TRBD1 (5 bases). Germline CDR1 MGHRA, CDR2 YSYEKL. The CDR3 is 17 residues long. V lost 0 bases to trimming and J lost 1 base, with 13 bases between them.

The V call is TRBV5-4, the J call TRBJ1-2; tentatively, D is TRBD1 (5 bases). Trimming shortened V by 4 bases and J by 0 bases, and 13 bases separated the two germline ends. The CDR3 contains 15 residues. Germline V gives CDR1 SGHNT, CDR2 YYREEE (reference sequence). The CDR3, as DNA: TGTGCCAGCAGCGCCAGGACGGGGGCTAACTATGGCTACACCTTC. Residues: CASSARTGANYGYTF.

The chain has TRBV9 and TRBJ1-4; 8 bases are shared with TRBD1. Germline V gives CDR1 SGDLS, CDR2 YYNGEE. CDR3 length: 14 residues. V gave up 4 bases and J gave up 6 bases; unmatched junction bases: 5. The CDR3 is CASSPGTGDEKLFF. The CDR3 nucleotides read TGTGCCAGCAGCCCCGGGACAGGTGATGAAAAACTGTTTTTT.

The chain's CDR3 is CASNFGTKDMNTEAFF. The DNA of the CDR3 is TGTGCCAGCAACTTCGGGACAAAAGACATGAACACTGAAGCTTTCTTT. The chain joins TRBV28 to TRBJ1-1, with D maybe TRBD1 (6 bases). The length of the CDR3 is 16 residues. Trimming left V 7 bases short and J 0 bases short, with 18 bases between. Germline-derived CDR1 and CDR2 are MDHEN and SYDVKM.

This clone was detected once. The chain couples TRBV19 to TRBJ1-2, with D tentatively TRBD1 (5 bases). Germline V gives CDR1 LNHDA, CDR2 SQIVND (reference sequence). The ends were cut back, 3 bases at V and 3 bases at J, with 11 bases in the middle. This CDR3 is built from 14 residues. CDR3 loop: CASSIRGTHYGYTF. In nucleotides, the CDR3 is TGTGCCAGTAGTATTCGGGGGACCCACTATGGCTACACCTTC.

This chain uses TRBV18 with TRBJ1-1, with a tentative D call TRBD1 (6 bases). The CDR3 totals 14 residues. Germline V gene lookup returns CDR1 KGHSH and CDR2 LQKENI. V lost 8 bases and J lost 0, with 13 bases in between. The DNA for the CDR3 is TGTGCCAGCACCCTTACAGGGATGAACACTGAAGCTTTCTTT. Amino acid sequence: CASTLTGMNTEAFF.

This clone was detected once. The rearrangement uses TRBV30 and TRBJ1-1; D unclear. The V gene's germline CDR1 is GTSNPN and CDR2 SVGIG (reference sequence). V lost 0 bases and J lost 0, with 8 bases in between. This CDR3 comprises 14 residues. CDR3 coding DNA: TGTGCCTGGAGTGTCGGGGTGGTGAACACTGAAGCTTTCTTT. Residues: CAWSVGVVNTEAFF.

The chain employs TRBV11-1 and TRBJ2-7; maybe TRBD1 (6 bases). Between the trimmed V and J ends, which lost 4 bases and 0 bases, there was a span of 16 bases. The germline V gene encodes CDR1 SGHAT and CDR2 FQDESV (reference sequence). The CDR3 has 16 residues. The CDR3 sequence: CASSSITGFSSYEQYF. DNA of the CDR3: TGTGCCAGCAGCTCTATCACAGGGTTTAGCTCCTACGAGCAGTACTTC. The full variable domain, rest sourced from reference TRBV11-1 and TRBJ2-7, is EAEVAQSPRYKITEKSQAVAFWCDPISGHATLYWYRQILGQGPELLVQFQDESVVDDSQLPKDRFSAERLKGVDSTLKIQPAELGDSAMYLCASSSITGFSSYEQYFGPGTRLTVT.

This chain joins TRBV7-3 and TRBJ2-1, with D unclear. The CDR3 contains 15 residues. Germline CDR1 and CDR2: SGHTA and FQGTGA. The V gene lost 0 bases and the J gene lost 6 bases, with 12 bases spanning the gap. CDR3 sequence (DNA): TGTGCCAGCAGCTTAACTTTGGGTCCCTCCAATGAGCAGTTCTTC. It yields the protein CASSLTLGPSNEQFF. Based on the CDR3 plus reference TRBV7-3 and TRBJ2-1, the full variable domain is GAGVSQTPSNKVTEKGKYVELRCDPISGHTALYWYRQSLGQGPEFLIYFQGTGAADDSGLPNDRFFAVRPEGSVSTLKIQRTERGDSAVYLCASSLTLGPSNEQFFGPGTRLTVL.

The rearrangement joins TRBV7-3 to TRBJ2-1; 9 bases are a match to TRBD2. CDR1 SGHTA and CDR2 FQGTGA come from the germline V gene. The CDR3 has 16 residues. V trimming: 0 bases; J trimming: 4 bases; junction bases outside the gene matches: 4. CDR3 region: CASSLTAGGQYNEQFF. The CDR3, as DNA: TGTGCCAGCAGCTTAACAGCGGGGGGACAATACAATGAGCAGTTCTTC.